This TCR beta chain was retrieved from a study of radiation and T cells in renal cell carcinoma. Study-wide results and limits: Without pretreatment biopsies, baseline tumor clonotype presence was undetermined.

Libraries were prepared by immunoSEQ multiplex PCR; TCRdb keeps only in-frame clonotypes and omits some of them. Of tens of thousands of clones in the sample, 75% to 85% are singletons; the top ten hold roughly 30%. Time point specified: blood 2 weeks post-SBRT. Treatment here: 15 Gy SBRT to primary tumor, nephrectomy 4 weeks later. This CDR3 has 15 residues. With 6 bases removed from V and 1 base from J, the gap between germline ends came to 15 bases. Per the germline V gene, CDR1 is MNHEY and CDR2 is SVGAGI. Turning to this clone: Its antigen remains unidentified.

This TCR was recovered from a woman between 65 and 79 years old with renal cell carcinoma. The sequences come from blood, collected from a patient whose treatment included radiotherapy and nephrectomy. The rearrangement links TRBV6-5 to TRBJ1-1; a weak D match, TRBD1 (6 bases). CDR3 amino acids: CASRDRQASNTEAFF. The CDR3 DNA is TGTGCCAGCAGGGATCGACAGGCTTCGAACACTGAAGCTTTCTTT.